The 29 T cell receptor beta chains below were found in one sample sequenced in a study of T cells after yellow fever vaccination. TCRdb called the 5' RACE reads again in MiXCR, with one record for every CDR3 protein. The table has about 58,000 distinct CDR3 sequences, around 6.9% seen once. The specimen comprised CD8+ T cells sorted from PBMCs, sampled on the day of the first yellow fever vaccination. The receptors derive from a man in his late teens or twenties who received the YFV17D yellow fever vaccine.

This clonotype has a count of ten or more. The V call is TRBV7-6, the J call TRBJ1-3; tentative D call: TRBD1 (6 bases). V was trimmed by 2 bases and J by 0 bases, leaving 11 bases between them. The CDR3 sequence is 16 residues long. Looked up from germline, CDR1 is SGHVS and CDR2 is FNYEAQ. CDR3 DNA: TGTGCCAGCAGCTTACTTCTACAGGGCTCTGGAAACACCATATATTTT. Amino acids: CASSLLLQGSGNTIYF.

This clonotype appeared a few times. The rearrangement uses TRBV12-3 or TRBV12-4 and TRBJ1-5, with a possible D match to TRBD1 (5 bases). V was trimmed by 7 bases and J by 9 bases, leaving 13 bases between them. CDR3 size: 12 residues. CDR3 DNA sequence: TGTGCCAGCAAAGGTCAGGGAGGGCCCCAGCATTTT. Its protein product is CASKGQGGPQHF.

This clonotype was recorded at least ten times. The chain joins TRBV7-9 to TRBJ1-4; tentatively, D is TRBD1 (5 bases). Trimming left V 4 bases short and J 0 bases short, with 15 bases between. Per the germline V gene, CDR1 is SEHNR and CDR2 is FQNEAQ (reference sequence). This CDR3 is built from 17 residues. CDR3 coding DNA: TGTGCCAGCAGCTCGGCCAGGGCCAAAGCAACTAATGAAAAACTGTTTTTT. This translates into CASSSARAKATNEKLFF.

The table lists this clonotype with a few counts. The chain has TRBV6-4 and TRBJ2-1; TRBD1 aligns across 9 bases. The V gene's germline CDR1 is MRHNA and CDR2 SNTAGT. The CDR3 runs 15 residues. V trimming: 2 bases; J trimming: 8 bases; junction bases outside the gene matches: 7. This CDR3 reads CASSDRTGAIDEQFF. The CDR3 nucleotides read TGTGCCAGCAGTGACCGGACAGGGGCAATCGATGAGCAGTTCTTC.

This clonotype was seen repeatedly, ten times or more. The chain joins TRBV19 to TRBJ2-1; D is unclear. The germline gives CDR1 LNHDA, CDR2 SQIVND (reference sequence). Trimming took off 3 bases at V and 8 bases at J, with 14 bases between the two ends. The length of the CDR3 is 14 residues. The CDR3 region is CASSIVTGRDEQFF. Written as DNA, the CDR3 is TGTGCCAGTAGTATCGTGACCGGACGAGATGAGCAGTTCTTC.

This clonotype was seen more than once but under ten times. The V and J genes are TRBV7-9 and TRBJ2-1; 12 nucleotides line up with TRBD2. Germline-derived CDR1 and CDR2 are SEHNR and FQNEAQ (reference sequence). CDR3 size: 14 residues. V lost 3 bases, J lost 7 bases, and 1 base stayed unmatched. The CDR3 DNA follows: TGTGCCAGCAGCTTCCTAGCGGGGGGGAATGAGCAGTTCTTC. Translated, it gives CASSFLAGGNEQFF.

Only a few counts were recorded for this clonotype. The V and J genes are TRBV4-3 and TRBJ2-1; TRBD2 agrees at 12 bases. Germline CDR1 LGHNA, CDR2 YSLEER. The CDR3 is 15 amino acids. The ends lost 4 bases at V and 9 bases at J; junction bases unmatched: 7. The CDR3 nucleotides are TGCGCCAGCAGCCTAGGACTAGCGGGGTCCACTGAGCAGTTCTTC. Translation: CASSLGLAGSTEQFF.

This clonotype showed up just a few times. V and J are TRBV7-2 and TRBJ2-5, with 7 nucleotides matching TRBD1. This CDR3 region has 14 residues. Germline V gene sequence: CDR1 SGHTA, CDR2 FQGNSA. The ends lost 6 bases at V and 3 bases at J; junction bases unmatched: 7. The CDR3 loop is CASRNRGIEETQYF. As DNA, the CDR3 is TGTGCCAGCAGGAACAGGGGTATAGAAGAGACCCAGTACTTC.

This clonotype was counted many times. The rearrangement links TRBV6-2 or TRBV6-3 to TRBJ2-3; D unclear. The CDR3 is 15 residues long. In germline, CDR1 is MNHEY, CDR2 SVGEGT. V dropped 7 bases and J dropped 2 bases, with 16 bases sitting between them. The CDR3 bases are TGTGCCAGCACCCTCTCGGACCGACCCACAGATACGCAGTATTTT. Its translation: CASTLSDRPTDTQYF.

This clonotype was recorded many times. This chain connects TRBV5-5 to TRBJ2-5, with TRBD1 matching over 8 bases. Germline V gene sequence: CDR1 SGHKS, CDR2 YYEKEE (reference sequence). The CDR3 totals 15 residues. The junction had 9 bases not matched to a gene; V was cut back by 4 bases and J by 4 bases. In DNA form, the CDR3 reads TGTGCCAGCAGCCCGGGACAGGACGGGTCAGAGACCCAGTACTTC. This codes for CASSPGQDGSETQYF.

The chain joins TRBV3-1 to TRBJ2-2; tentative D call: TRBD1 (5 bases). V dropped 1 base and J dropped 1 base, with 10 bases sitting between them. This CDR3 has 16 residues. CDR1 and CDR2 (germline): LGHDT, YNNKEL (reference sequence). The CDR3 nucleotides read TGTGCCAGCAGCCAAGTAGGTGACAGGAACACCGGGGAGCTGTTTTTT. Encoded protein: CASSQVGDRNTGELFF.

On this clonotype: This may be a read error, as it is one base from a much larger clone. The chain couples TRBV4-1 to TRBJ1-6; 7 nucleotides align to TRBD1. Looked up from germline, CDR1 is MGHRA and CDR2 is YSYEKL. The CDR3 runs 15 residues. The CDR3 bases are TGCGCCAGCGGCCAAGTTAACCAGGGGGGTTCACCCCTCCACTTT. Translating gives CASGQVNQGGSPLHF.

This clonotype was found many times. The rearrangement links TRBV6-2 or TRBV6-3 to TRBJ1-2, with D possibly being TRBD1 (5 bases). Germline V CDR1 and CDR2: MNHEY, SVGEGT. This CDR3 has 15 amino acids. V lost 3 bases, J lost 2 bases, and 13 bases lay in between. CDR3 sequence reads: CASSYTTVTNYGYTF. CDR3 coding DNA: TGTGCCAGCAGTTATACGACAGTTACCAACTATGGCTACACCTTC.

Ten or more counts support this clonotype. This chain uses TRBV11-2 with TRBJ2-5; D gene ambiguous. CDR1 is SGHAT, CDR2 FQNNGV, per germline. V lost 1 base to trimming and J lost 1 base, with 4 bases between them. This CDR3 is built from 13 residues. The CDR3 loop is CASSLGFQETQYF. The CDR3 DNA sequence: TGTGCCAGCAGCTTAGGATTCCAAGAGACCCAGTACTTC.

The table lists this clonotype with a few counts. The chain has TRBV9 and TRBJ2-3; D might be TRBD2 (5 bases). Germline-derived CDR1 and CDR2 are SGDLS and YYNGEE. CDR3 length equals 16 residues. Deletions cut 4 bases from V and 3 bases from J, with 18 bases between. The chain's CDR3 is CASSPSPGRGTDTQYF. For the CDR3, the DNA is TGTGCCAGCAGCCCAAGTCCCGGACGCGGGACAGATACGCAGTATTTT. Supplemented by reference TRBV9 and TRBJ2-3, the full variable domain reads DSGVTQTPKHLITATGQRVTLRCSPRSGDLSVYWYQQSLDQGLQFLIQYYNGEERAKGNILERFSAQQFPDLHSELNLSSLELGDSALYFCASSPSPGRGTDTQYFGPGTRLTVL.

DNA for the CDR3: TGTGCCCTAAAGTGGAGGGGAGAGACCCAGTACTTC. It specifies CALKWRGETQYF. The J gene is TRBJ2-5, the V gene TRBV30, with TRBD2 as a possible D gene (6 bases). This CDR3 spans 12 amino acids. Trimming removed 8 bases from V and 4 bases from J, with 14 bases in between. Looked up from germline, CDR1 is GTSNPN and CDR2 is SVGIG (reference sequence).

The rearrangement uses TRBV28 and TRBJ1-5, with D unresolved. From germline, CDR1 is MDHEN and CDR2 SYDVKM. V was clipped by 3 bases and J by 5 bases, with 14 bases between them. This CDR3 is 15 amino acids long. The DNA of the CDR3 is TGTGCCAGCAGTTTTCTTATCGGCAGAGATCAGCCCCAGCATTTT. It specifies CASSFLIGRDQPQHF.

The chain employs TRBV27 and TRBJ1-5, with 10 positions matching TRBD1. The V segment lost 5 bases and the J segment 3 bases; nucleotides outside the gene matches: 7. Germline lookup yields CDR1 MNHEY and CDR2 SMNVEV (reference sequence). CDR3 length: 16 residues. The chain's CDR3 is CASSDSGTGDNQPQHF. The CDR3 DNA is TGTGCCAGCAGTGACTCAGGGACAGGGGACAATCAGCCCCAGCATTTT.

This clonotype has more than one count but fewer than ten. The J gene is TRBJ2-3, the V gene TRBV12-3 or TRBV12-4, with a possible D match to TRBD2 (6 bases). The CDR3 is 13 residues long. V shed 5 bases and J shed 6 bases, with 12 bases lying between them. The CDR3 DNA reads as TGTGCCAGCAGTCGGACTAACCCTGATACGCAGTATTTT. It yields the protein CASSRTNPDTQYF.

This clonotype was picked up many times. The chain recombines TRBV9 with TRBJ2-7; D call uncertain. The CDR3 sequence is 14 residues long. V shed 0 bases and J shed 2 bases, with 9 bases lying between them. Germline V gene sequence: CDR1 SGDLS, CDR2 YYNGEE. CDR3 coding DNA: TGTGCCAGCAGCGTAGCTGGAGTGGCCTACGAGCAGTACTTC. As protein: CASSVAGVAYEQYF.

This clonotype came up many times. The chain employs TRBV7-3 and TRBJ2-3, with D tentatively TRBD2 (6 bases). Germline assignment: CDR1 SGHTA and CDR2 FQGTGA. The CDR3 sequence is 15 residues long. Trimming took off 2 bases at V and 3 bases at J, with 12 bases between the two ends. This chain's CDR3 is CASSLEGRWTDTQYF. The CDR3 DNA follows: TGTGCCAGCAGCTTAGAAGGGAGGTGGACAGATACGCAGTATTTT.

The sample holds many counts of this clonotype. The junction departs from germline at one end; a sequencing error may be responsible. This chain joins TRBV4-1 and TRBJ2-7; TRBD1 agrees at 9 bases. Germline CDR1 is MGHRA and CDR2 is YSYEKL. This CDR3 spans 17 amino acids. The CDR3 DNA reads as TGCGCCAGAAGCCAAGAAGGTCTAGGGACAGGGTTCGACGAGCAGTACTTC. Translation gives CARSQEGLGTGFDEQYF.

A note on this clonotype: A much larger clone is a single base away; this may be a read error. The chain is built from TRBV27 and TRBJ1-1, with 7 positions matching TRBD1. Germline-derived CDR1 and CDR2 are MNHEY and SMNVEV (reference sequence). The length of the CDR3 is 14 residues. V lost 8 bases and J lost 1; bases outside the gene matches: 7. CDR3: CASGGQVTNTEAFF. DNA of the CDR3: TGTGCCAGCGGAGGACAGGTCACGAACACTGAAGCTTTCTTT.

This clonotype was found once. The gene calls are TRBV11-2 and TRBJ2-3; 10 bases are a match to TRBD1. Trimming at V came to 3 bases and at J to 1 base, leaving 1 base not matched to a gene. The germline CDR1 and CDR2 sequences are SGHAT and FQNNGV. The CDR3 is 15 amino acids. The CDR3 DNA follows: TGTGCCAGCAGCTTCGGGACAGGGGGCACAGATACGCAGTATTTT. Residues: CASSFGTGGTDTQYF.

This chain connects TRBV4-1 to TRBJ2-1; 13 nucleotides match TRBD2. CDR3 length: 16 amino acids. V dropped 2 bases and J dropped 7; count of bases not matched to a gene: 5. Germline V gene lookup returns CDR1 MGHRA and CDR2 YSYEKL. The CDR3 here is CASSQQLAGGLNEQFF. The CDR3 DNA reads TGCGCCAGCAGCCAACAACTAGCGGGGGGGTTAAATGAGCAGTTCTTC.

This clonotype turned up a few times. The chain couples TRBV20-1 to TRBJ2-1, with 10 bases fitting TRBD2. Germline CDR1 reads DFQATT; CDR2 reads SNEGSKA (reference sequence). This CDR3 is built from 16 residues. V lost 4 bases and J lost 3; bases outside the gene matches: 9. The CDR3 protein is CSAKGLSGGVYNEQFF. CDR3 coding DNA: TGCAGTGCTAAGGGTCTAAGCGGGGGGGTCTACAATGAGCAGTTCTTC.

This clonotype was counted many times. This chain links TRBV5-1 with TRBJ1-1, with 7 bases lining up with TRBD1. V was pared by 3 bases and J by 4 bases, with 9 bases of the junction left unmatched. Germline CDR1 and CDR2: SGHRS and YFSETQ. This CDR3 contains 15 residues. The CDR3 DNA sequence: TGCGCCAGCAGCTCCACAGGGGCTGTGGGCACTGAAGCTTTCTTT. It yields the protein CASSSTGAVGTEAFF.

This clonotype has a count of ten or more. This sequence joins TRBV4-3 and TRBJ2-5; TRBD2 matches at 8 bases. Germline CDR1 reads LGHNA; CDR2 reads YSLEER. Trimming removed 2 bases from V and 6 bases from J; junction bases left unmatched: 2. This CDR3 has 13 amino acids. As DNA, the CDR3 is TGCGCCAGCAGCCAACTAGCGGGCAAGACCCAGTACTTC. It translates to CASSQLAGKTQYF.

This clonotype has a handful of counts. The rearrangement uses TRBV10-3 and TRBJ2-5; TRBD2 matches at 9 bases. Losses at the gene ends were 10 bases for V and 7 bases for J; bases not matched to a gene: 25. Germline loops: CDR1 ENHRY, CDR2 SYGVKD. The CDR3 is 18 residues long. The CDR3, as DNA: TGTGCCACAGAGGTGGGCCCCCGGGCTAGCGGGGATGCGGGGACCCAGTACTTC. Protein sequence: CATEVGPRASGDAGTQYF.